These 5 T cell receptor beta chains came from one sample sequenced in a study of T cell repertoires in cytomegalovirus infection. TCRdb called the reads again in MiXCR, with one record for every CDR3 protein. The sample consists of 630,000 or so distinct CDR3 sequences, around 24% of them appearing once. The specimen was CD8+ T cells from PBMCs. The receptors here all came from a human donor in good health (CMV status not recorded). Some clones in this sample may be carry-over from other donors' samples.

This chain's CDR3 is CASSLLLVVPLPDTQYF. The CDR3 nucleotides are TGTGCCAGCAGCCTCTTACTAGTTGTACCCCTACCAGATACGCAGTATTTT. V gene TRBV5-5 combines with J gene TRBJ2-3; possibly TRBD2 for D (5 bases). The germline V gene has CDR1 SGHKS and CDR2 YYEKEE (reference sequence). The length of the CDR3 is 17 residues. Trimming left V 4 bases short and J 4 bases short, with 22 bases between.

The V and J genes are TRBV20-1 and TRBJ1-4; D perhaps matches TRBD1 (6 bases). The V gene lost 0 bases and the J gene lost 8 bases, with 19 bases spanning the gap. The CDR3 contains 16 residues. Germline loops: CDR1 DFQATT, CDR2 SNEGSKA (reference sequence). The CDR3 loop reads CSAREQGTSYVEKLFF. In DNA form, the CDR3 reads TGCAGTGCTAGAGAACAGGGCACTAGCTATGTGGAAAAACTGTTTTTT.

The chain links TRBV6-1 to TRBJ2-6; TRBD2 might be the D (5 bases). The CDR3 length is 16 residues. CDR1 MNHNS and CDR2 SASEGT come from the germline V gene. V lost 8 bases and J 0 bases, leaving 14 bases between the germline ends. The CDR3 protein is CASGSGLNSGANVLTF. The CDR3 DNA is TGTGCCAGCGGGAGCGGCCTAAACTCTGGGGCCAACGTCCTGACTTTC.

At least ten counts were recorded for this clonotype. The rearrangement links TRBV11-2 to TRBJ2-1; unclear D gene. There are 13 residues in the CDR3. The germline gives CDR1 SGHAT, CDR2 FQNNGV. With 3 bases removed from V and 7 bases from J, the gap between germline ends came to 10 bases. This chain's CDR3 is CASSLSHGNEQFF. Written as DNA, the CDR3 is TGTGCCAGCAGCTTGTCGCATGGGAATGAGCAGTTCTTC.

This clonotype has just a few counts. This chain connects TRBV7-3 to TRBJ2-1, with D possibly matching TRBD2 (5 bases). The CDR3 runs to 17 residues. Per the germline V gene, CDR1 is SGHTA and CDR2 is FQGTGA. The V gene lost 4 bases and the J gene lost 8 bases, with 24 bases spanning the gap. The CDR3 sequence: CASSSSVASSIGHEQFF. DNA for the CDR3: TGTGCCAGCAGCTCCTCAGTCGCGTCTAGCATCGGCCATGAGCAGTTCTTC.